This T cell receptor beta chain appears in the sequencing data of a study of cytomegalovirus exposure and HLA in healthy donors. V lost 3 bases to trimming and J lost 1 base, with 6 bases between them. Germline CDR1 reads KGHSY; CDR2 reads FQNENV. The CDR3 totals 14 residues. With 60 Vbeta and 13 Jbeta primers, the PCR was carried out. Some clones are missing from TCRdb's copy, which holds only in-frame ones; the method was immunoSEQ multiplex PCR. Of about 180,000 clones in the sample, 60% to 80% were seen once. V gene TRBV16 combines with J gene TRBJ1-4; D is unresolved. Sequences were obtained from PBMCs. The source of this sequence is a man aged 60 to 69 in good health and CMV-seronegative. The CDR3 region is CASSQGGTNEKLFF. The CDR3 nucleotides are TGTGCCAGCAGCCAGGGAGGAACTAATGAAAAACTGTTTTTT.